These T cell receptor beta chains were read from a single sample in a study of T cells in Graves' hyperthyroidism and ophthalmopathy. Via MiXCR, TCRdb re-called the multiplex PCR reads, giving one row per CDR3 protein. This table holds under 400,000 distinct CDR3 sequences, 16% found once. The sequenced sample consisted of blood. These receptors were collected from a man aged 25 to 40 with Graves' hyperthyroidism. Both conserved end residues are part of each CDR3. Fields, in order: J gene, V gene, clone size, D gene, CDR3 protein, CDR3 DNA. A D gene is named only where the DNA matches it firmly. Part of the rows lack a size; the others show once, few, many or a class for expanded clones.

j_call: TRBJ2-3; v_call: TRBV5-1; clone_size: many; d_call: TRBD1; cdr3_aa: CASSPAGTGGTDTQYF; cdr3_nt: TGCGCCAGCAGCCCAGCCGGGACAGGAGGCACAGATACGCAGTATTTT
j_call: TRBJ2-1; v_call: TRBV6-6; clone_size: many; d_call: TRBD1; cdr3_aa: CASSYRTGRNEQFF; cdr3_nt: TGTGCCAGCAGTTACCGGACAGGGCGCAATGAGCAGTTCTTC
j_call: TRBJ2-2; v_call: TRBV20-1; clone_size: many; d_call: TRBD2; cdr3_aa: CSAPGTSGSGSTGELFF; cdr3_nt: TGCAGTGCTCCCGGGACTAGCGGGAGCGGGAGCACCGGGGAGCTGTTTTTT
j_call: TRBJ2-1; v_call: TRBV6-1; clone_size: .; d_call: TRBD2; cdr3_aa: CATPAAGSRGGRDSYNEQFF; cdr3_nt: TGTGCCACCCCGGCGGCGGGGAGTCGGGGAGGGAGGGACTCATACAATGAGCAGTTCTTC
j_call: TRBJ2-5; v_call: TRBV7-6; clone_size: few; d_call: .; cdr3_aa: CASSSYREHRTQYF; cdr3_nt: TGTGCCAGCAGCTCCTACAGGGAGCACCGCACCCAGTACTTC
j_call: TRBJ2-1; v_call: TRBV5-5; clone_size: few; d_call: .; cdr3_aa: CASIADSYNEQFF; cdr3_nt: TGTGCCAGCATTGCGGACTCCTACAATGAGCAGTTCTTC
j_call: TRBJ2-4; v_call: TRBV5-1; clone_size: many; d_call: .; cdr3_aa: CASSFGVLAKNIQYF; cdr3_nt: TGCGCCAGCAGCTTCGGAGTGTTAGCCAAAAACATTCAGTACTTC
j_call: TRBJ1-5; v_call: TRBV11-2; clone_size: .; d_call: TRBD1; cdr3_aa: CASSLDHLGGPQHF; cdr3_nt: TGTGCCAGCAGCTTAGATCATTTAGGGGGCCCCCAGCATTTT
j_call: TRBJ2-7; v_call: TRBV3-1; clone_size: few; d_call: TRBD1; cdr3_aa: CASSSDTGTGVYEQYF; cdr3_nt: TGTGCCAGCAGCTCCGATACTGGGACAGGAGTTTACGAGCAGTACTTC
j_call: TRBJ2-7; v_call: TRBV28; clone_size: .; d_call: TRBD1; cdr3_aa: CASSFPDRGREQYF; cdr3_nt: TGCGCCAGCAGTTTCCCGGACAGGGGACGGGAGCAGTACTTC
j_call: TRBJ1-2; v_call: TRBV7-3; clone_size: .; d_call: .; cdr3_aa: CASSFRDAKGGYTF; cdr3_nt: TGTGCCAGCAGCTTCCGGGACGCAAAGGGGGGCTACACCTTC
j_call: TRBJ1-1; v_call: TRBV24-1; clone_size: many; d_call: .; cdr3_aa: CATSESSGVGRAFF; cdr3_nt: TGTGCCACCAGTGAGAGCTCAGGAGTAGGGCGGGCTTTCTTT
j_call: TRBJ1-5; v_call: TRBV20-1; clone_size: many; d_call: .; cdr3_aa: CSALDSTFSNQPQHF; cdr3_nt: TGCAGTGCTCTGGACAGCACTTTTAGCAATCAGCCCCAGCATTTT
j_call: TRBJ2-2; v_call: TRBV9; clone_size: .; d_call: TRBD2; cdr3_aa: CASSVSASGNTGELFF; cdr3_nt: TGTGCCAGCAGCGTAAGCGCTAGCGGCAACACCGGGGAGCTGTTTTTT
j_call: TRBJ2-3; v_call: TRBV20-1; clone_size: many; d_call: .; cdr3_aa: CSAWDPTDTQYF; cdr3_nt: TGCAGTGCTTGGGACCCCACGGATACGCAGTATTTT
j_call: TRBJ2-3; v_call: TRBV20-1; clone_size: many; d_call: TRBD1; cdr3_aa: CSARTGGLTDTQYF; cdr3_nt: TGCAGTGCTAGAACAGGGGGACTCACAGATACGCAGTATTTT
j_call: TRBJ1-2; v_call: TRBV28; clone_size: .; d_call: TRBD1; cdr3_aa: CASSPPDRVYGYTF; cdr3_nt: TGTGCCAGCAGTCCCCCGGACAGGGTCTATGGCTACACCTTC
j_call: TRBJ2-7; v_call: TRBV7-8; clone_size: many; d_call: TRBD1; cdr3_aa: CASSPGTGEQYF; cdr3_nt: TGTGCCAGCAGCCCCGGGACAGGGGAGCAGTACTTC
j_call: TRBJ2-1; v_call: TRBV7-2; clone_size: many; d_call: TRBD2; cdr3_aa: CASSLWLAGNNEQFF; cdr3_nt: TGTGCCAGCAGCTTATGGCTAGCGGGAAACAATGAGCAGTTCTTC
j_call: TRBJ2-7; v_call: TRBV13; clone_size: many; d_call: TRBD2; cdr3_aa: CASSLASSGSSYEQYF; cdr3_nt: TGTGCCAGCAGCTTAGCCTCTAGCGGGAGCTCCTACGAGCAGTACTTC
j_call: TRBJ1-5; v_call: TRBV7-9; clone_size: .; d_call: TRBD1; cdr3_aa: CASSRSKAGTGAQPQHF; cdr3_nt: TGTGCCAGCAGCCGCAGCAAAGCCGGGACAGGGGCTCAGCCCCAGCATTTT
j_call: TRBJ2-5; v_call: TRBV6-1; clone_size: many; d_call: .; cdr3_aa: CASSYRSTYSGEETQYF; cdr3_nt: TGTGCCAGCAGTTATCGCTCGACCTACTCGGGGGAGGAGACCCAGTACTTC
j_call: TRBJ2-5; v_call: TRBV28; clone_size: many; d_call: .; cdr3_aa: CASSLGRYQETQYF; cdr3_nt: TGTGCCAGCAGTTTGGGAAGGTACCAAGAGACCCAGTACTTC
j_call: TRBJ2-3; v_call: TRBV20-1; clone_size: many; d_call: .; cdr3_aa: CSARVAFTDTQYF; cdr3_nt: TGCAGTGCTAGAGTAGCGTTCACAGATACGCAGTATTTT
j_call: TRBJ2-2; v_call: TRBV30; clone_size: .; d_call: .; cdr3_aa: CAWSLAGELFF; cdr3_nt: TGTGCCTGGAGTCTAGCCGGGGAGCTGTTTTTT
j_call: TRBJ2-1; v_call: TRBV5-1; clone_size: .; d_call: TRBD2; cdr3_aa: CASTSGRGNEQFF; cdr3_nt: TGCGCCAGCACTAGCGGGAGGGGGAATGAGCAGTTCTTC
j_call: TRBJ2-3; v_call: TRBV24-1; clone_size: few; d_call: TRBD1; cdr3_aa: CATRPTGTDTQYF; cdr3_nt: TGTGCCACCAGACCGACAGGGACAGATACGCAGTATTTT
j_call: TRBJ1-2; v_call: TRBV28; clone_size: many; d_call: TRBD1; cdr3_aa: CASSLRDRSYGYTF; cdr3_nt: TGTGCCAGCAGTTTACGGGACAGGAGCTATGGCTACACCTTC
j_call: TRBJ2-5; v_call: TRBV3-1; clone_size: many; d_call: TRBD2; cdr3_aa: CASSQDGLAGDETQYF; cdr3_nt: TGTGCCAGCAGCCAAGACGGACTAGCGGGAGATGAGACCCAGTACTTC
j_call: TRBJ2-3; v_call: TRBV20-1; clone_size: many; d_call: .; cdr3_aa: CSASDSRSTDTQYF; cdr3_nt: TGCAGTGCTTCCGATAGCAGAAGCACAGATACGCAGTATTTT
j_call: TRBJ2-7; v_call: TRBV7-2; clone_size: many; d_call: .; cdr3_aa: CASSLALTFYEQYF; cdr3_nt: TGTGCCAGCAGCTTAGCCTTAACTTTCTACGAGCAGTACTTC
j_call: TRBJ2-2; v_call: TRBV4-2; clone_size: .; d_call: .; cdr3_aa: CASSSTGRRELFF; cdr3_nt: TGTGCCAGCAGTTCCACTGGACGCCGGGAGCTGTTTTTT
j_call: TRBJ2-7; v_call: TRBV12-3/TRBV12-4; clone_size: many; d_call: .; cdr3_aa: CASSYRSYEQYF; cdr3_nt: TGTGCCAGCAGTTACAGGAGCTACGAGCAGTACTTC
j_call: TRBJ2-5; v_call: TRBV12-3/TRBV12-4; clone_size: few; d_call: TRBD1; cdr3_aa: CASSRTGQETQYF; cdr3_nt: TGTGCCAGCAGTAGGACAGGCCAAGAGACCCAGTACTTC
j_call: TRBJ1-4; v_call: TRBV5-1; clone_size: many; d_call: TRBD1; cdr3_aa: CASSRQGSGTDEKLFF; cdr3_nt: TGCGCCAGCAGTCGACAAGGAAGTGGGACAGATGAAAAACTGTTTTTT
j_call: TRBJ2-1; v_call: TRBV10-3; clone_size: few; d_call: TRBD2; cdr3_aa: CAISGSGTSGSVDEQFF; cdr3_nt: TGTGCCATCAGTGGATCCGGGACTAGCGGGAGTGTAGATGAGCAGTTCTTC
j_call: TRBJ2-7; v_call: TRBV3-1; clone_size: many; d_call: .; cdr3_aa: CASSQEGNEQYF; cdr3_nt: TGTGCCAGCAGCCAAGAAGGGAACGAGCAGTACTTC
j_call: TRBJ2-4; v_call: TRBV6-5; clone_size: many; d_call: .; cdr3_aa: CASSYSSGYIQYF; cdr3_nt: TGTGCCAGCAGTTACTCCTCGGGGTACATTCAGTACTTC
j_call: TRBJ2-2; v_call: TRBV6-1; clone_size: many; d_call: .; cdr3_aa: CASRWTENTGELFF; cdr3_nt: TGTGCCAGCCGCTGGACGGAGAACACCGGGGAGCTGTTTTTT
j_call: TRBJ1-2; v_call: TRBV19; clone_size: few; d_call: .; cdr3_aa: CASQRDWETYGYTF; cdr3_nt: TGTGCCAGTCAACGGGACTGGGAAACCTATGGCTACACCTTC
j_call: TRBJ2-1; v_call: TRBV5-8; clone_size: .; d_call: .; cdr3_aa: CASTFGNEQFF; cdr3_nt: TGTGCCAGCACTTTTGGCAATGAGCAGTTCTTC
j_call: TRBJ2-3; v_call: TRBV6-1; clone_size: many; d_call: TRBD1; cdr3_aa: CASSSKATSGTGRTDTQYF; cdr3_nt: TGTGCCAGCAGTTCGAAGGCGACGTCCGGGACAGGGCGCACAGATACGCAGTATTTT
j_call: TRBJ2-1; v_call: TRBV11-2; clone_size: many; d_call: TRBD2; cdr3_aa: CASSYTGTQTSGDYNEQFF; cdr3_nt: TGTGCCAGCAGCTACACCGGGACACAGACTAGCGGGGATTACAATGAGCAGTTCTTC
j_call: TRBJ2-1; v_call: TRBV4-2; clone_size: .; d_call: TRBD1; cdr3_aa: CASSQIGQGPNEQFF; cdr3_nt: TGTGCCAGCAGCCAAATTGGACAGGGCCCCAATGAGCAGTTCTTC
j_call: TRBJ1-6; v_call: TRBV7-9; clone_size: few; d_call: .; cdr3_aa: CASSFTSSSPLHF; cdr3_nt: TGTGCCAGCAGCTTTACCTCGAGTTCACCCCTCCACTTT
j_call: TRBJ2-4; v_call: TRBV14; clone_size: many; d_call: TRBD2; cdr3_aa: CASSQDSLAGTKNIQYF; cdr3_nt: TGTGCCAGCAGCCAAGACTCACTAGCGGGGACCAAAAACATTCAGTACTTC
j_call: TRBJ2-7; v_call: TRBV5-1; clone_size: many; d_call: TRBD2; cdr3_aa: CASSSNLGGLAGAYEQYF; cdr3_nt: TGCGCCAGCAGCTCCAACCTTGGTGGACTAGCGGGGGCTTACGAGCAGTACTTC
j_call: TRBJ2-1; v_call: TRBV20-1; clone_size: many; d_call: .; cdr3_aa: CSARDGGRTYNEQFF; cdr3_nt: TGCAGTGCTAGAGATGGAGGCAGGACCTACAATGAGCAGTTCTTC
j_call: TRBJ2-7; v_call: TRBV29-1; clone_size: .; d_call: .; cdr3_aa: CSVDVGSYEQYF; cdr3_nt: TGCAGCGTCGATGTGGGCTCCTACGAGCAGTACTTC
j_call: TRBJ2-7; v_call: TRBV19; clone_size: .; d_call: TRBD1; cdr3_aa: CASSARAAGGAYEQYF; cdr3_nt: TGTGCCAGTAGCGCACGGGCGGCAGGGGGTGCCTACGAGCAGTACTTC
j_call: TRBJ1-2; v_call: TRBV7-9; clone_size: .; d_call: TRBD1; cdr3_aa: CASSLDRPGQLYGYTF; cdr3_nt: TGTGCCAGCAGCTTAGATCGCCCGGGACAGCTGTATGGCTACACCTTC
j_call: TRBJ2-7; v_call: TRBV7-3; clone_size: many; d_call: TRBD1; cdr3_aa: CASSVDRGQGEQYF; cdr3_nt: TGTGCCAGCAGCGTCGACAGGGGGCAGGGTGAGCAGTACTTC
j_call: TRBJ2-7; v_call: TRBV10-3; clone_size: few; d_call: .; cdr3_aa: CAIRQGLLQYEQYF; cdr3_nt: TGTGCCATCCGTCAGGGCTTGTTGCAATACGAGCAGTACTTC
j_call: TRBJ2-2; v_call: TRBV7-2; clone_size: many; d_call: .; cdr3_aa: CASSLRRTGELFF; cdr3_nt: TGTGCCAGCAGCTTACGGAGGACCGGGGAGCTGTTTTTT